These 24 T cell receptor beta chains came from one sample sequenced in a study of blood T cell repertoires in COVID-19. Repertoires were generated with immunoSEQ multiplex PCR, while TCRdb's copy carries only in-frame clones and drops some. Of some 85,000 clones in the sample, roughly 78% were seen once. Sample: peripheral blood. These receptors originate from a woman over 75 with acute or convalescent COVID-19.

The chain is built from TRBV5-1 and TRBJ1-3; possible D gene TRBD1, 6 bases. This CDR3 contains 16 residues. From germline, CDR1 is SGHRS and CDR2 YFSETQ. The V end was cut by 2 bases, the J end by 2 bases, with 14 bases between. CDR3 coding DNA: TGCGCCAGCAGCTTCAGCGACAGGCACGCTGGAAACACCATATATTTT. It codes for CASSFSDRHAGNTIYF. The full variable domain, in which reference TRBV5-1 and TRBJ1-3 provide the parts outside the CDR3, is KAGVTQTPRYLIKTRGQQVTLSCSPISGHRSVSWYQQTPGQGLQFLFEYFSETQRNKGNFPGRFSGRQFSNSRSEMNVSTLELGDSALYLCASSFSDRHAGNTIYFGEGSWLTVV.

The chain recombines TRBV5-1 with TRBJ2-5; D is possibly TRBD1 (6 bases). Germline lookup yields CDR1 SGHRS and CDR2 YFSETQ. There are 15 residues in the CDR3. The ends were cut back, 1 base at V and 3 bases at J, with 13 bases in the middle. In DNA form, the CDR3 reads TGCGCCAGCAGCTTGTGGGACAAGGTAGAAGAGACCCAGTACTTC. It codes for CASSLWDKVEETQYF.

The chain links TRBV3-1 (or the pseudogene TRBV3-2) to TRBJ2-1, with 12 bases lining up with TRBD2. Unmatched junction bases numbered 9, after V lost 3 bases and J lost 9 bases. The CDR3 is 16 residues long. Germline CDR1 LGHDT, CDR2 YNNKEL (reference sequence). CDR3 sequence: CASSHRGLAGGSEQFF. The CDR3 nucleotides read TGTGCCAGCAGCCACCGGGGACTAGCGGGTGGAAGTGAGCAGTTCTTC.

Here the CDR3 DNA reads TGTGCCAGCAGCCAAACGGGACAGGGGGGCTATGGCTACACCTTC. Translating gives CASSQTGQGGYGYTF. The V call is TRBV3-1 (or the pseudogene TRBV3-2), the J call TRBJ1-2; 11 positions match TRBD1. Germline V CDR1 and CDR2: LGHDT, YNNKEL (reference sequence). After removal of 2 bases from V and 4 bases from J, the junction contained 3 bases not matched to a gene. The length of the CDR3 is 15 residues.

The chain recombines TRBV6-6 with TRBJ2-2, with D perhaps matching TRBD1 or TRBD2 (5 bases each). Germline V lookup: CDR1 MNHNY, CDR2 SVGAGI (reference sequence). The V end lost 5 bases, the J end lost 2 bases, and 18 bases lay between the germline ends. The CDR3 consists of 17 residues. For the CDR3, the DNA is TGTGCCAGCAGTCGGGACGGATTCCGACTAAACACCGGGGAGCTGTTTTTT. It is translated as CASSRDGFRLNTGELFF.

This sequence joins TRBV3-1 (or the pseudogene TRBV3-2) and TRBJ1-2; D unresolved. V lost 4 bases and J 8 bases, leaving 11 bases between the germline ends. This CDR3 has 12 residues. Germline CDR1 and CDR2: LGHDT and YNNKEL (reference sequence). The DNA for the CDR3 is TGTGCCAGCAGCCCCGGGGTGCGGGGCTACACCTTC. Translated, it gives CASSPGVRGYTF.

This chain joins TRBV4-1 and TRBJ2-5; 10 positions match TRBD2. V lost 3 bases, J lost 0 bases, and 10 bases stayed unmatched. Germline V gives CDR1 MGHRA, CDR2 YSYEKL. CDR3 length: 18 amino acids. CDR3 loop: CASSHLGRLAGDQETQYF. Written as DNA, the CDR3 is TGCGCCAGCAGCCACCTGGGGCGGCTAGCGGGAGACCAAGAGACCCAGTACTTC.

V is TRBV7-2 and J is TRBJ2-3, with a tentative D call TRBD2 (5 bases). V lost 0 bases, J lost 2 bases, and 12 bases lay in between. The germline gives CDR1 SGHTA, CDR2 FQGNSA. This CDR3 is 16 amino acids long. CDR3 nucleotide sequence: TGTGCCAGCAGCTTAGCGTGGGAGCTAACCACAGATACGCAGTATTTT. Translating gives CASSLAWELTTDTQYF.

The chain combines TRBV5-1 with TRBJ2-3, with 8 bases lining up with TRBD2. This CDR3 comprises 14 residues. The ends lost 6 bases at V and 5 bases at J; junction bases unmatched: 8. Germline V lookup: CDR1 SGHRS, CDR2 YFSETQ. CDR3 DNA: TGCGCCAGCAAAGAGCGGGGGACCGAAGATACGCAGTATTTT. Translating it yields CASKERGTEDTQYF.

Written as DNA, the CDR3 is TGTGCCAGCAGCCCCGCGGGGCGTATCGTGAACACTGAAGCTTTCTTT. It is translated as CASSPAGRIVNTEAFF. The V and J genes are TRBV5-4 and TRBJ1-1; the D gene is possibly TRBD1 (5 bases). Germline V gives CDR1 SGHNT, CDR2 YYREEE (reference sequence). This CDR3 region has 16 residues. Trimming stripped 4 bases from V and 0 bases from J, with 16 bases between. The whole variable domain, remainder taken from reference TRBV5-4 and TRBJ1-1, is ETGVTQSPTHLIKTRGQQVTLRCSSQSGHNTVSWYQQALGQGPQFIFQYYREEENGRGNFPPRFSGLQFPNYSSELNVNALELDDSALYLCASSPAGRIVNTEAFFGQGTRLTVV.

This clone was seen a handful of times. The chain links TRBV5-8 to TRBJ2-2; 10 bases are shared with TRBD2. The germline V gene has CDR1 SGHTS and CDR2 YDEGEE. With 0 bases clipped from V and 3 bases from J, the junction kept 5 bases outside the gene matches. CDR3 length equals 17 residues. The CDR3 is CASSLELAGGHTGELFF. The DNA of the CDR3 is TGTGCCAGCAGCTTGGAATTAGCGGGAGGACACACCGGGGAGCTGTTTTTT.

The CDR3 DNA is TGTGCCAGCAGTGAACTGACTAGCGCCTACAATGAGCAGTTCTTC. Its translation: CASSELTSAYNEQFF. This sequence joins TRBV6-1 and TRBJ2-1; 8 positions match TRBD2. V dropped 2 bases and J dropped 2; count of bases not matched to a gene: 2. This CDR3 contains 15 residues. CDR1 is MNHNS, CDR2 SASEGT, per germline.

This clone was observed a handful of times. This rearrangement joins TRBV11-3 to TRBJ2-1, with unresolved D. V was shortened by 3 bases and J by 5 bases, with 8 bases between the two germline ends. CDR1 and CDR2 (germline): SGHNT, YENEEA. The CDR3 totals 13 residues. The CDR3 nucleotides read TGTGCCAGCAGCTTTTCAGGAAACAATGAGCAGTTCTTC. Residues: CASSFSGNNEQFF.

The V gene is TRBV5-1, the J gene TRBJ1-4; no clear D gene. The germline V gene has CDR1 SGHRS and CDR2 YFSETQ. V was cut by 1 base and J by 4 bases, with 14 bases left in between. The CDR3 loop spans 16 amino acids. CDR3 coding DNA: TGCGCCAGCAGCTTGTTTTTCTCCCGGGGTAATGAAAAACTGTTTTTT. It is translated as CASSLFFSRGNEKLFF.

This clone was seen more than once but under ten times. The J gene is TRBJ1-4, the V gene TRBV7-2, with unresolved D. This CDR3 has 13 amino acids. CDR1 is SGHTA, CDR2 FQGNSA, per germline. V shed 2 bases and J shed 4 bases, with 5 bases lying between them. The CDR3 sequence: CASSLFGNEKLFF. The CDR3, as DNA: TGTGCCAGCAGCTTATTCGGTAATGAAAAACTGTTTTTT.

This clone appeared once. This rearrangement joins TRBV4-2 to TRBJ1-4; D remains ambiguous. V gave up 0 bases and J gave up 5 bases, with 13 bases separating them. The V gene's germline CDR1 is LGHNA and CDR2 YNFKEQ. The CDR3 covers 16 residues. CDR3 coding DNA: TGTGCCAGCAGCCAAGATCTTAACAGTCGCAATGAAAAACTGTTTTTT. This translates into CASSQDLNSRNEKLFF.

The count of this clone is one. This sequence joins TRBV24-1 and TRBJ2-7; D perhaps matches TRBD2 (6 bases). Germline assignment: CDR1 KGHDR and CDR2 SFDVKD. CDR3 length: 15 residues. Trimming took off 1 base at V and 9 bases at J, with 18 bases between the two ends. The CDR3: CATSDFGIPSRGQYF. DNA of the CDR3: TGTGCCACCAGTGATTTCGGGATACCCTCGCGGGGGCAGTACTTC.

The chain carries TRBV6-5 and TRBJ1-3; D is perhaps TRBD1 (5 bases). The CDR3 has 15 amino acids. The ends were cut back, 5 bases at V and 2 bases at J, with 13 bases in the middle. Germline V gives CDR1 MNHEY, CDR2 SVGAGI. CDR3 bases: TGTGCCAGCAGTATTCAGGGATCCGCTGGAAACACCATATATTTT. Encoded protein: CASSIQGSAGNTIYF.

The rearrangement joins TRBV29-1 to TRBJ2-6; D remains ambiguous. The V and J ends lost 6 bases and 0 bases respectively, with 6 bases between them. Germline assignment: CDR1 SQVTM and CDR2 ANQGSEA. The CDR3 runs 13 residues. Here the CDR3 DNA reads TGCAGCGTCGAGAGCTCTGGGGCCAACGTCCTGACTTTC. Protein sequence: CSVESSGANVLTF.

The chain recombines TRBV5-5 with TRBJ2-3; 11 bases align to TRBD2. J lost 2 bases, V lost 2 bases, and 1 base had no gene match. This CDR3 has 15 amino acids. From germline, CDR1 is SGHKS and CDR2 YYEKEE (reference sequence). CDR3 in DNA: TGTGCCAGCAGCTTTAGCGGGAGGGACACAGATACGCAGTATTTT. Its protein product is CASSFSGRDTDTQYF.

The chain recombines TRBV4-2 with TRBJ2-2; possible D gene TRBD2, 7 bases. Trimming left V 3 bases short and J 2 bases short, with 10 bases between. Germline CDR1 LGHNA, CDR2 YNFKEQ. The CDR3 covers 15 residues. The chain's CDR3 is CASSHGGLNTGELFF. The CDR3 bases are TGTGCCAGCAGCCACGGGGGGCTAAACACCGGGGAGCTGTTTTTT.

Only a few counts were recorded for this clone. The J gene is TRBJ2-1, the V gene TRBV2, with D tentatively TRBD2 (6 bases). Germline CDR1 is SNHLY and CDR2 is FYNNEI. V was trimmed by 6 bases and J by 5 bases, leaving 11 bases between them. The CDR3 has 13 amino acids. The CDR3 reads CASRSGGNNEQFF. DNA of the CDR3: TGTGCCAGCAGATCCGGGGGTAACAATGAGCAGTTCTTC.

The CDR3 sequence is CASSVLAGGLGGYQETQYF. CDR3 coding DNA: TGTGCCAGCAGCGTACTAGCGGGAGGGCTCGGGGGGTACCAAGAGACCCAGTACTTC. The chain combines TRBV7-6 with TRBJ2-5, with 13 positions matching TRBD2. The CDR3 runs 19 residues. Germline assignment: CDR1 SGHVS and CDR2 FNYEAQ. Trimming removed 5 bases from V and 0 bases from J; junction bases left unmatched: 12.

The CDR3 region has the DNA TGTGCCAGCAGTGAACAGGGATTGTCTCCGAACACTGAAGCTTTCTTT. It is translated as CASSEQGLSPNTEAFF. This chain connects TRBV2 to TRBJ1-1; D is perhaps TRBD1 (5 bases). The CDR3 totals 16 residues. Looked up from germline, CDR1 is SNHLY and CDR2 is FYNNEI. Trimming took off 2 bases at V and 1 base at J, with 14 bases between the two ends.